This T cell receptor beta chain was sequenced during a study of T cells in Graves' hyperthyroidism and ophthalmopathy. TCR beta CDR3 regions were amplified from RNA. In the first-round RT-PCR of the TCR CDR3, the HTBI primer set was used. A single record per CDR3 protein comes from TCRdb applying MiXCR to the multiplex PCR reads. In the table there are under 350,000 distinct CDR3 sequences, 18% of which are singletons. Patients having uncontrolled infection, another autoimmune disease, pregnancy or lactation were not included. Trimming cost V 2 bases and J 7 bases, with 12 bases left between them. The germline V gene encodes CDR1 SGHAT and CDR2 FQNNGV. The CDR3 sequence is 14 residues long. This clonotype was seen ten or more times.

The J gene is TRBJ2-4, the V gene TRBV11-2; D possibly corresponds to TRBD1 (5 bases). The TCR sequence derives from a woman aged 45 to 65 with Graves' hyperthyroidism. What was sequenced was blood. The DNA of the CDR3 is TGTGCCAGCAGCTTATACGCAGGGAACAACATTCAGTACTTC. Its translation: CASSLYAGNNIQYF.